This TCR beta chain was recorded in a study of response to subunit inactivated influenza vaccine. Concerning this clonotype itself: What it binds is unknown.

Whole-study findings and limits: Authors suggested each seasonal flu vaccination may recruit only limited numbers of new T cells.

Trimming took 5 bases from V and 4 from J, leaving 17 bases between them. The CDR3 covers 15 residues. TCRdb re-derived calls from the RT-PCR reads in MiXCR, one entry per CDR3 protein. The data hold about 160,000 distinct CDR3 sequences, with over 8.5% observed a single time. Sequenced here: CD8+ T cells sorted from PBMCs, sampled about 23 months after vaccination. The sequence came from a man between 50 and 69 years old who received an inactivated influenza vaccine. The chain carries TRBV12-3 or TRBV12-4 and TRBJ1-2; TRBD1 might be the D (5 bases). The CDR3 nucleotides read TGTGCCAGCAGTCCGGGACCGACGGGCGGCTATGGCTACACCTTC. It encodes CASSPGPTGGYGYTF.